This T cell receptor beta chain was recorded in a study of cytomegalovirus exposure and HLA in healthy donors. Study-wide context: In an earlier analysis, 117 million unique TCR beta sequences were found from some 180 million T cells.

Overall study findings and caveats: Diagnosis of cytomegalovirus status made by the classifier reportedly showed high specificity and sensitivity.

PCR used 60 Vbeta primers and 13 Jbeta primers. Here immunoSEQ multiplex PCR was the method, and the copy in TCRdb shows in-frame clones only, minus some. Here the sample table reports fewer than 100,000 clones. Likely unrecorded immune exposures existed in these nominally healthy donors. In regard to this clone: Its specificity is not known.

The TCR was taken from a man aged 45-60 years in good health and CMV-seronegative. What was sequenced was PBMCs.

The CDR3 region is CASSFTGAAEAFF. CDR3 nucleotide sequence: TGCGCCAGCAGCTTTACAGGGGCGGCTGAAGCTTTCTTT. The chain couples TRBV5-1 to TRBJ1-1; TRBD1 matches at 7 bases. CDR1 is SGHRS, CDR2 YFSETQ, per germline. The CDR3 is 13 amino acids. The V segment lost 2 bases and the J segment 6 bases; nucleotides outside the gene matches: 4. Complete variable domain (other parts from reference TRBV5-1 and TRBJ1-1): KAGVTQTPRYLIKTRGQQVTLSCSPISGHRSVSWYQQTPGQGLQFLFEYFSETQRNKGNFPGRFSGRQFSNSRSEMNVSTLELGDSALYLCASSFTGAAEAFFGQGTRLTVV.